What follows are 20 T cell receptor beta chains derived from one specimen sequenced in a study of OX40 agonist ivuxolimab in advanced cancers. The table came from immunoSEQ multiplex PCR; TCRdb's copy has only in-frame clones and leaves some out. Of over 70,000 clones listed, over 80% are singletons. Here the sequenced sample was CD4+ or CD8+ T cells sorted from blood, taken in a trial of the OX40 agonist ivuxolimab. The receptors were gathered from an adult with an advanced solid tumor such as melanoma, head and neck, liver or kidney cancer.

The rearrangement links TRBV6-1 to TRBJ1-1; no firm D call. The CDR3 consists of 14 residues. Germline V gives CDR1 MNHNS, CDR2 SASEGT. Trimming pared 1 base from V and 2 bases from J, leaving 8 bases between. As DNA, the CDR3 is TGTGCCAGCAGTGAAGTTCTAGCCAACACTGAAGCTTTCTTT. Translation: CASSEVLANTEAFF.

The chain joins TRBV6-5 to TRBJ2-5; 8 positions agree with TRBD2. This CDR3 has 14 residues. Trimming removed 6 bases from V and 3 bases from J; junction bases left unmatched: 6. Germline-derived CDR1 and CDR2 are MNHEY and SVGAGI. CDR3: CASSHPGGEETQYF. CDR3 nucleotides: TGTGCCAGCAGCCACCCGGGGGGGGAAGAGACCCAGTACTTC.

The V and J genes are TRBV6-5 and TRBJ2-1; D uncertain. Trimming cost V 0 bases and J 8 bases, with 14 bases left between them. This CDR3 contains 15 residues. CDR1 is MNHEY and CDR2 is SVGAGI in the germline V gene. The CDR3 DNA reads TGTGCCAGCAGTTACTCGATGGGTCTTTTGGATGAGCAGTTCTTC. Translation gives CASSYSMGLLDEQFF.

CDR3 nucleotides: TGTGCCAGCAGCGGTGGGGACGGTCGATCGAACGAGCAGTACTTC. Translation gives CASSGGDGRSNEQYF. This rearrangement joins TRBV9 to TRBJ2-7; D could derive from TRBD1 or TRBD2 (5 bases each). The CDR3 spans 15 residues. Per germline, CDR1 SGDLS and CDR2 YYNGEE. V was shortened by 3 bases and J by 5 bases, with 18 bases between the two germline ends.

V gene TRBV7-9 combines with J gene TRBJ2-7, with TRBD2 as a possible D gene (5 bases). Trimming shortened V by 5 bases and J by 7 bases, and 21 bases separated the two germline ends. The CDR3 length is 15 residues. CDR1 and CDR2 from the germline V gene are SEHNR and FQNEAQ (reference sequence). This CDR3 reads CASSAAVRDSGEQYF. CDR3 DNA sequence: TGTGCCAGCAGCGCCGCCGTTCGAGATTCGGGGGAGCAGTACTTC.

The chain has TRBV19 and TRBJ1-2; D is unclear. The V end lost 1 base, the J end lost 3 bases, and 9 bases lay between the germline ends. The CDR3 consists of 14 residues. Germline V gene sequence: CDR1 LNHDA, CDR2 SQIVND (reference sequence). CDR3: CASSIGPDDYGYTF. As DNA, the CDR3 is TGTGCCAGTAGTATAGGCCCGGACGACTATGGCTACACCTTC.

V is TRBV27 and J is TRBJ2-7, with D maybe TRBD2 (6 bases). Per germline, CDR1 MNHEY and CDR2 SMNVEV (reference sequence). The CDR3 spans 15 residues. V gave up 5 bases and J gave up 4 bases, with 18 bases separating them. In DNA, the CDR3 is TGTGCCAGCAGTCCCAAGACTAGAGTTGGGTACGAGCAGTACTTC. Its protein is CASSPKTRVGYEQYF.

The rearrangement joins TRBV18 to TRBJ1-1, with a possible D match to TRBD1 (6 bases). There are 13 residues in the CDR3. The germline V gene encodes CDR1 KGHSH and CDR2 LQKENI. Trimming removed 5 bases from V and 5 bases from J, with 12 bases in between. The CDR3 here is CASSEVGGTEAFF. For the CDR3, the DNA is TGTGCCAGCTCAGAGGTAGGGGGGACTGAAGCTTTCTTT. The full variable domain, its missing parts supplied by reference TRBV18 and TRBJ1-1, is NAGVMQNPRHLVRRRGQEARLRCSPMKGHSHVYWYRQLPEEGLKFMVYLQKENIIDESGMPKERFSAEFPKEGPSILRIQQVVRGDSAAYFCASSEVGGTEAFFGQGTRLTVV.

The chain carries TRBV5-1 and TRBJ2-7; the D gene could be TRBD1 or TRBD2 (6 bases each). The germline CDR1 and CDR2 sequences are SGHRS and YFSETQ. Deletions cut 3 bases from V and 1 base from J, with 14 bases between. The CDR3 totals 15 residues. The CDR3 region is CASSWGAGFSYEQYF. The CDR3 DNA sequence: TGCGCCAGCAGCTGGGGGGCAGGGTTTTCCTACGAGCAGTACTTC. Drawing the rest from reference TRBV5-1 and TRBJ2-7, the complete variable domain is KAGVTQTPRYLIKTRGQQVTLSCSPISGHRSVSWYQQTPGQGLQFLFEYFSETQRNKGNFPGRFSGRQFSNSRSEMNVSTLELGDSALYLCASSWGAGFSYEQYFGPGTRLTVT.

As DNA, the CDR3 is TGCGCCAGCAGTGAGTCGAAACACCGACCCCACAATGAGCAGTTCTTC. It codes for CASSESKHRPHNEQFF. The rearrangement uses TRBV10-1 and TRBJ2-1; D not certain. The germline V gene encodes CDR1 WNHNN and CDR2 SYGVQD (reference sequence). V lost 0 bases and J 5 bases, leaving 14 bases between the germline ends. CDR3 length equals 16 residues.

This rearrangement joins TRBV13 to TRBJ2-2; D not resolved. V lost 5 bases, J lost 3 bases, and 4 bases lay in between. This CDR3 has 12 residues. Germline V gene sequence: CDR1 PRHDT, CDR2 FYEKMQ (reference sequence). The CDR3 DNA reads TGTGCCAGCAGCCGCGACACCGGGGAGCTGTTTTTT. Encoded protein: CASSRDTGELFF.

The V gene is TRBV10-2, the J gene TRBJ2-2; 7 bases map to TRBD1. The germline gives CDR1 WSHSY, CDR2 SAAADI. Trimming removed 4 bases from V and 8 bases from J; junction bases left unmatched: 4. The CDR3 length is 13 residues. CDR3 DNA: TGCGCCAGCAGTGCGACAGGGTTTGGGGAGCTGTTTTTT. Its protein is CASSATGFGELFF.

CDR3 in amino acids: CASSQDDRGEAFF. CDR3 DNA: TGTGCCAGCAGCCAAGACGACAGAGGTGAAGCTTTCTTT. The chain combines TRBV14 with TRBJ1-1; possibly TRBD1 for D (5 bases). The CDR3 extends over 13 amino acids. V lost 0 bases and J 7 bases, leaving 9 bases between the germline ends. Germline V gene data show CDR1 as SGHDN and CDR2 as FVKESK.

The gene calls are TRBV5-6 and TRBJ2-1, with D unresolved. CDR1 is SGHDT, CDR2 YYEEEE, per germline. The V end lost 0 bases, the J end lost 0 bases, and 10 bases lay between the germline ends. This CDR3 is built from 16 residues. CDR3 residues: CASSLAAASSYNEQFF. CDR3 coding DNA: TGTGCCAGCAGCTTGGCGGCAGCGAGCTCCTACAATGAGCAGTTCTTC.

V gene TRBV4-2 combines with J gene TRBJ2-1; D tentatively fits TRBD1 or TRBD2 (5 bases each). CDR1 is LGHNA, CDR2 YNFKEQ, per germline. The CDR3 extends over 13 amino acids. Deletions cut 5 bases from V and 10 bases from J, with 15 bases between. CDR3 sequence reads: CASSFGVGEEQFF. The CDR3 DNA is TGTGCCAGCAGCTTCGGGGTGGGGGAGGAGCAGTTCTTC.

V and J are TRBV7-9 and TRBJ1-1; D ambiguous. The germline CDR1 and CDR2 sequences are SEHNR and FQNEAQ (reference sequence). Trimming pared 1 base from V and 5 bases from J, leaving 8 bases between. CDR3 length equals 13 residues. The CDR3: CASSLVGETEAFF. As DNA, the CDR3 is TGTGCCAGCAGCTTAGTTGGGGAAACTGAAGCTTTCTTT.

V usage is TRBV6-1 and J usage is TRBJ1-5; no reliable D call. V was trimmed by 8 bases and J by 7 bases, leaving 18 bases between them. Germline assignment: CDR1 MNHNS and CDR2 SASEGT. The CDR3 runs to 14 residues. CDR3 in DNA: TGTGCCAGCCTCCCGGGTCTCGGGAACCAGCCCCAGCATTTT. It yields the protein CASLPGLGNQPQHF.

V and J are TRBV19 and TRBJ2-2; 7 bases agree with TRBD1. The CDR3 runs to 15 residues. Germline V lookup: CDR1 LNHDA, CDR2 SQIVND (reference sequence). Trimming took 1 base from V and 5 from J; bases not matched to a gene: 4. The CDR3 DNA follows: TGTGCCAGTAGTATAGGGGCAGGGGGAACCGGGGAGCTGTTTTTT. Its translation is CASSIGAGGTGELFF. Full variable domain (outside the CDR3, taken from reference TRBV19 and TRBJ2-2): DGGITQSPKYLFRKEGQNVTLSCEQNLNHDAMYWYRQDPGQGLRLIYYSQIVNDFQKGDIAEGYSVSREKKESFPLTVTSAQKNPTAFYLCASSIGAGGTGELFFGEGSRLTVL.

J is TRBJ2-2 and V is TRBV27; no clear D gene. CDR3 length: 14 amino acids. Germline CDR1 MNHEY, CDR2 SMNVEV (reference sequence). Trimming cost V 2 bases and J 4 bases, with 8 bases left between them. The CDR3, as DNA: TGTGCCAGCAGTTTAATCCCAGGCACCGGGGAGCTGTTTTTT. This codes for CASSLIPGTGELFF.

This chain connects TRBV30 to TRBJ2-5; possibly TRBD2 for D (7 bases). The CDR3 covers 14 residues. The germline V and J ends were trimmed by 3 bases and 5 bases, with 16 bases remaining between them. In germline, CDR1 is GTSNPN, CDR2 SVGIG (reference sequence). In DNA form, the CDR3 reads TGTGCCTGGAGAGCGAAAAGGGGGGGGGAGACCCAGTACTTC. It translates to CAWRAKRGGETQYF.